The 30 T cell receptor beta chains below come from one sample, sequenced in a study of shared clonotypes between healthy human individuals. The method was immunoSEQ multiplex PCR; TCRdb's version includes in-frame clones alone and lacks a portion of them. The sample carries around 500,000 clones, 79% recorded once. Material: PBMCs. The receptors shown here come from a woman aged 40 to 50 in good health. Some clones in this sample may be carry-over from other donors' samples.

This chain joins TRBV19 and TRBJ2-4, with 7 positions matching TRBD1. Germline values: CDR1 LNHDA, CDR2 SQIVND (reference sequence). The CDR3 runs 13 residues. The V segment lost 7 bases and the J segment 7 bases; nucleotides outside the gene matches: 7. Here the CDR3 reads CASIDRVWNIQYF. The CDR3 DNA reads TGTGCCAGTATCGACAGGGTTTGGAACATTCAGTACTTC.

The chain recombines TRBV9 with TRBJ2-1; D is possibly TRBD2 (5 bases). Germline CDR1 and CDR2: SGDLS and YYNGEE. Trimming left V 3 bases short and J 8 bases short, with 15 bases between. CDR3 length: 14 residues. The DNA of the CDR3 is TGTGCCAGCAGCGCGGGGTTCTTCGCGTATGAGCAGTTCTTC. It translates to CASSAGFFAYEQFF.

This rearrangement joins TRBV28 to TRBJ2-3; D perhaps matches TRBD2 (7 bases). The CDR3 has 15 amino acids. The germline CDR1 and CDR2 sequences are MDHEN and SYDVKM. V shed 7 bases and J shed 0 bases, with 14 bases lying between them. The CDR3 here is CASNMGGASTDTQYF. The CDR3 DNA is TGTGCCAGCAACATGGGGGGGGCTAGCACAGATACGCAGTATTTT.

The rearrangement links TRBV5-1 to TRBJ1-4; D call uncertain. The V end was cut by 2 bases, the J end by 8 bases, with 10 bases between. The CDR3 spans 13 residues. Germline V lookup: CDR1 SGHRS, CDR2 YFSETQ. CDR3 in amino acids: CASSLRVGEKLFF. The CDR3 DNA sequence: TGCGCCAGCAGCTTAAGGGTAGGCGAAAAACTGTTTTTT. Full variable domain (remainder filled in from reference TRBV5-1 and TRBJ1-4): KAGVTQTPRYLIKTRGQQVTLSCSPISGHRSVSWYQQTPGQGLQFLFEYFSETQRNKGNFPGRFSGRQFSNSRSEMNVSTLELGDSALYLCASSLRVGEKLFFGSGTQLSVL.

The rearrangement links TRBV19 to TRBJ2-7, with TRBD2 matching 8 bases. With 9 bases clipped from V and 4 bases from J, the junction kept 2 bases outside the gene matches. CDR1 LNHDA and CDR2 SQIVND come from the germline V gene (reference sequence). The CDR3 spans 11 residues. The CDR3 sequence is CASGREYEQYF. The CDR3 DNA reads TGTGCCAGCGGGAGGGAATACGAGCAGTACTTC.

The rearrangement uses TRBV7-6 and TRBJ1-1; 10 bases match TRBD1. V shed 1 base and J 5 bases; nucleotides not matched to a gene: 10. The CDR3 loop spans 17 amino acids. Germline values: CDR1 SGHVS, CDR2 FNYEAQ. Here the CDR3 reads CASSLGPGTGEGTEAFF. The DNA of the CDR3 is TGTGCCAGCAGCTTAGGTCCCGGGACAGGGGAGGGGACTGAAGCTTTCTTT.

The chain recombines TRBV21-1 with TRBJ1-1. TRBV21-1 is a pseudogene locus. This CDR3 has 15 amino acids. The DNA for the CDR3 is TGTGCCAGCAGCCCCAATGGGCCAGGCGGCACTGAAGCTTTCTTT. This gives the protein CASSPNGPGGTEAFF.

This sequence joins TRBV9 and TRBJ1-4; 8 bases are shared with TRBD1. After removal of 0 bases from V and 8 bases from J, the junction contained 12 bases not matched to a gene. The CDR3 is made up of 17 amino acids. CDR1 SGDLS and CDR2 YYNGEE come from the germline V gene. The CDR3 bases are TGTGCCAGCAGCGTAGGGACAGGGCCGGGGCATAGGGAAAAACTGTTTTTT. It codes for CASSVGTGPGHREKLFF.

The rearrangement uses TRBV28 and TRBJ2-5, with D perhaps TRBD2 (5 bases). V lost 3 bases and J 0 bases, leaving 11 bases between the germline ends. This CDR3 has 15 residues. The germline V gene encodes CDR1 MDHEN and CDR2 SYDVKM. CDR3 coding DNA: TGTGCCAGCAGTTTTTTTCGAGGGAACCAAGAGACCCAGTACTTC. As protein: CASSFFRGNQETQYF.

The chain couples TRBV5-1 to TRBJ1-1, with unresolved D. Between the trimmed V and J ends, which lost 5 bases and 1 base, there was a span of 9 bases. The CDR3 totals 13 residues. Germline CDR1 reads SGHRS; CDR2 reads YFSETQ. CDR3 nucleotide sequence: TGCGCCAGCAGTATCGATGGGAACACTGAAGCTTTCTTT. Amino acids: CASSIDGNTEAFF.

Comments on this clone: This sequence may be a read error, since a much larger clone differs from it by one base. It is likely a read error, because the conserved phenylalanine at the end of the CDR3 is missing. J is TRBJ2-3 and V is TRBV30, with D unclear. Germline CDR1 is GTSNPN and CDR2 is SVGIG (reference sequence). The V and J ends lost 4 bases and 0 bases respectively, with 5 bases between them. This CDR3 contains 12 residues. The CDR3 DNA sequence: TGTGCCTGGACTGGCAGCACAGATACGCAGTATCTT. Translated, it gives CAWTGSTDTQYL.

The gene calls are TRBV5-1 and TRBJ2-5, with TRBD1 matching 9 bases. Trimming cost V 4 bases and J 5 bases; bases outside gene matches: 9. Germline V lookup: CDR1 SGHRS, CDR2 YFSETQ. CDR3 size: 15 residues. The CDR3 protein is CASSPGTGQLETQYF. CDR3 in DNA: TGCGCCAGCAGCCCAGGGACAGGGCAGTTGGAGACCCAGTACTTC.

This clone was observed a handful of times. The V gene is TRBV7-2, the J gene TRBJ2-5; D is unresolved. CDR1 is SGHTA, CDR2 FQGNSA, per germline. The CDR3 extends over 14 amino acids. The V end was cut by 5 bases, the J end by 2 bases, with 12 bases between. CDR3 bases: TGTGCCAGCAGCCGACTCCTGGTACAAGAGACCCAGTACTTC. Translating gives CASSRLLVQETQYF.

The rearrangement uses TRBV6-8 and TRBJ1-1; no clear D gene. CDR1 is MNHGY, CDR2 SAAAGT, per germline. The CDR3 extends over 15 amino acids. V was shortened by 0 bases and J by 4 bases, with 12 bases between the two germline ends. This CDR3 is CASSYSSEAGTEAFF. The CDR3 DNA reads as TGTGCCAGCAGTTACTCATCCGAGGCGGGCACTGAAGCTTTCTTT.

The genes are TRBV28 and TRBJ2-7; D is unresolved. V lost 5 bases and J 1 base, leaving 9 bases between the germline ends. CDR3 length: 13 residues. Germline loops: CDR1 MDHEN, CDR2 SYDVKM. The CDR3 coding sequence is TGTGCCAGCAGTCTTGCACCATCCTACGAGCAGTACTTC. Protein product: CASSLAPSYEQYF.

The chain recombines TRBV7-9 with TRBJ2-7, with D unresolved. The ends were cut back, 8 bases at V and 6 bases at J, with 11 bases in the middle. Germline lookup yields CDR1 SEHNR and CDR2 FQNEAQ (reference sequence). This CDR3 comprises 11 residues. CDR3 nucleotide sequence: TGTGCCAGCCCCTTCGGGTGCGAGCAGTACTTC. Amino acid sequence: CASPFGCEQYF.

A note on this clone: A clone one base away is much larger, so this may be a read error. The rearrangement uses TRBV5-6 and TRBJ1-2; D remains ambiguous. Trimming removed 4 bases at V and 4 bases at J, with 14 bases between. CDR1 is SGHDT, CDR2 YYEEEE, per germline. The CDR3 consists of 14 residues. The CDR3 sequence: CASSMAMDGYGYTF. Written as DNA, the CDR3 is TGTGCCAGCAGCATGGCCATGGACGGCTATGGCTACACCTTC.

This clone was observed a single time. The chain has TRBV7-3 and TRBJ2-3, with a possible D match to TRBD2 (6 bases). The ends were cut back, 4 bases at V and 1 base at J, with 15 bases in the middle. Germline V gives CDR1 SGHTA, CDR2 FQGTGA. The CDR3 length is 16 residues. The CDR3 region has the DNA TGTGCCAGCAGCTCCGATCGGTTAGCGGGCACAGATACGCAGTATTTT. It translates to CASSSDRLAGTDTQYF.

CDR3: CASTAGYEQYF. CDR3 bases: TGTGCCAGCACCGCAGGCTACGAGCAGTACTTC. The chain has TRBV5-6 and TRBJ2-7, with unresolved D. The V end was cut by 6 bases, the J end by 3 bases, with 7 bases between. The CDR3 length is 11 residues. The V gene's germline CDR1 is SGHDT and CDR2 YYEEEE.

The CDR3 is CASGPGEGETQYF. In DNA form, the CDR3 reads TGTGCTAGCGGCCCAGGGGAGGGGGAGACCCAGTACTTC. This chain links TRBV7-7 with TRBJ2-5, with D perhaps TRBD2 (7 bases). Germline V gene sequence: CDR1 SSHAT, CDR2 FNYEAQ (reference sequence). The CDR3 spans 13 residues.

The chain combines TRBV30 with TRBJ1-1; 7 positions agree with TRBD1. V lost 4 bases to trimming and J lost 3 bases; unmatched junction nucleotides: 5. Germline V CDR1 and CDR2: GTSNPN, SVGIG (reference sequence). The CDR3 has 13 amino acids. CDR3 loop: CAWTKGADTEAFF. The CDR3 DNA is TGTGCCTGGACCAAGGGGGCGGACACTGAAGCTTTCTTT. Full variable domain (remainder filled in from reference TRBV30 and TRBJ1-1): SQTIHQWPATLVQPVGSPLSLECTVEGTSNPNLYWYRQAAGRGLQLLFYSVGIGQISSEVPQNLSASRPQDRQFILSSKKLLLSDSGFYLCAWTKGADTEAFFGQGTRLTVV.

This chain joins TRBV7-3 and TRBJ2-3; D is undetermined. Trimming pared 3 bases from V and 2 bases from J, leaving 9 bases between. CDR3 length: 14 residues. Germline V gene sequence: CDR1 SGHTA, CDR2 FQGTGA. The CDR3 reads CASSLRGPTDTQYF. In DNA form, the CDR3 reads TGTGCCAGCAGCTTGCGTGGGCCCACAGATACGCAGTATTTT.

This clone was counted only a few times. The J gene is TRBJ1-6, the V gene TRBV4-2; TRBD1 matches 8 bases. V shed 3 bases and J 7 bases; nucleotides not matched to a gene: 11. Germline CDR1 is LGHNA and CDR2 is YNFKEQ. This CDR3 comprises 17 residues. CDR3 protein: CASSHPQYRGRNSPLHF. CDR3 sequence (DNA): TGTGCCAGCAGCCATCCCCAGTACAGGGGGAGGAATTCACCCCTCCACTTT.

The V call is TRBV19, the J call TRBJ2-5, with TRBD1 matching 10 bases. Germline V CDR1 and CDR2: LNHDA, SQIVND (reference sequence). This CDR3 has 16 residues. J was trimmed by 3 bases and V by 1 base; bases with no gene match: 5. CDR3 residues: CASSIGTGGTEETQYF. The CDR3 DNA reads TGTGCCAGTAGTATAGGGACAGGGGGGACGGAAGAGACCCAGTACTTC.

J is TRBJ2-7 and V is TRBV9, with D possibly being TRBD2 (5 bases). In germline, CDR1 is SGDLS, CDR2 YYNGEE. V was clipped by 3 bases and J by 2 bases, with 15 bases between them. The CDR3 is made up of 15 amino acids. CDR3 nucleotide sequence: TGTGCCAGCAGCGAGGCGGACGGACTCACCTACGAGCAGTACTTC. It codes for CASSEADGLTYEQYF.

This clone was seen a few times. This sequence joins TRBV30 and TRBJ2-3; 9 nucleotides line up with TRBD2. The CDR3 sequence is 15 residues long. V was clipped by 3 bases and J by 6 bases; unmatched bases: 10. Germline values: CDR1 GTSNPN, CDR2 SVGIG (reference sequence). The CDR3 here is CAWSKPGLAADTQYF. CDR3 coding DNA: TGTGCCTGGAGCAAGCCGGGACTAGCTGCTGATACGCAGTATTTT.

The chain uses TRBV5-4 and TRBJ2-3; D is possibly TRBD1 (6 bases). Germline assignment: CDR1 SGHNT and CDR2 YYREEE (reference sequence). The CDR3 is 13 amino acids. V was clipped by 1 base and J by 7 bases, with 10 bases between them. The CDR3 bases are TGTGCCAGCAGCTTGACAGGGCCAAATACGCAGTATTTT. It specifies CASSLTGPNTQYF.

V usage is TRBV27 and J usage is TRBJ2-6; TRBD1 matches 12 bases. CDR1 and CDR2 from the germline V gene are MNHEY and SMNVEV (reference sequence). The CDR3 contains 20 residues. With 6 bases clipped from V and 3 bases from J, the junction kept 15 bases outside the gene matches. The CDR3: CASSHGEGTGGFFGANVLTF. For the CDR3, the DNA is TGTGCCAGCAGCCATGGGGAGGGGACAGGGGGCTTCTTTGGGGCCAACGTCCTGACTTTC.

CDR3: CASRQRERGTDTQYF. CDR3 sequence (DNA): TGTGCCAGCAGGCAGCGGGAGCGGGGCACAGATACGCAGTATTTT. The rearrangement uses TRBV7-8 and TRBJ2-3, with 8 bases matching TRBD2. CDR1 and CDR2 from the germline V gene are SGHVS and FQNEAQ. The CDR3 contains 15 residues. V shed 6 bases and J 1 base; nucleotides not matched to a gene: 6.

The V call is TRBV5-5, the J call TRBJ1-1; 7 nucleotides agree with TRBD1. The germline V gene has CDR1 SGHKS and CDR2 YYEKEE (reference sequence). V trimming: 2 bases; J trimming: 6 bases; junction bases outside the gene matches: 4. CDR3 length equals 13 residues. The CDR3 is CASSFDRDSEAFF. CDR3 in DNA: TGTGCCAGCAGCTTCGACAGGGACTCTGAAGCTTTCTTT.